The 8 T cell receptor beta chains below all came from one sample that was sequenced in a study of blood T cells in healthy people across ages. PCR was performed a second time for about 7 to 12 cycles using a sample-barcoded 5' primer and a J-beta primer mix. TCRdb re-called the 5' RACE reads through MiXCR, storing one row per CDR3 protein. The data contain 800,000 to 950,000 distinct CDR3 sequences, almost 30% of them singletons. This same sample was also part of a study on T cells of mothers and their children.

Sequenced material: blood. Receptors were obtained from a woman aged 40 to 55 in good health.

This chain joins TRBV28 and TRBJ2-7; 7 positions match TRBD2. The germline V gene has CDR1 MDHEN and CDR2 SYDVKM. V lost 6 bases, J lost 2 bases, and 10 bases stayed unmatched. This CDR3 has 15 amino acids. The CDR3 region is CASSSGGVHPYEQYF. In nucleotides, the CDR3 is TGTGCCAGCAGCTCGGGGGGAGTTCACCCCTACGAGCAGTACTTC.

This clonotype was observed a handful of times. Its ends do not fully match the called genes, so a read error is possible. This chain joins TRBV10-3 and TRBJ2-3, with 12 bases aligning to TRBD1. CDR3 length: 15 amino acids. Germline V gene sequence: CDR1 ENHRY, CDR2 SYGVKD. The CDR3 DNA follows: TGTGCCGTCAGGGGACAGGGGGCGACCACAGATACGCAGTATTTT. Protein sequence: CAVRGQGATTDTQYF.

This rearrangement joins TRBV20-1 to TRBJ2-5, with 8 nucleotides matching TRBD2. Germline CDR1 is DFQATT and CDR2 is SNEGSKA (reference sequence). The J segment lost 5 bases and the V segment lost 3 bases, leaving 2 bases of the junction unmatched. The CDR3 consists of 12 residues. The CDR3 region has the DNA TGCAGTGCTAGTTTAGCGGGGGAGACCCAGTACTTC. As protein: CSASLAGETQYF.

At least ten counts were recorded for this clonotype. The chain couples TRBV2 to TRBJ2-1, with D possibly TRBD2 on 5 matching bases. Trimming pared 6 bases from V and 8 bases from J, leaving 14 bases between. This CDR3 comprises 13 residues. CDR1 and CDR2 from the germline V gene are SNHLY and FYNNEI. The CDR3 here is CASSPTNGDEQFF. CDR3 in DNA: TGTGCCAGCAGCCCGACAAACGGGGATGAGCAGTTCTTC.

Remarks on this clonotype: A single base separates this from a much larger clone, so it may be a read error. The chain couples TRBV12-3 or TRBV12-4 to TRBJ2-5; D possibly uses TRBD1 or TRBD2 (5 bases each). V lost 3 bases and J lost 5, with 13 bases in between. The CDR3 sequence is 14 residues long. CDR3 nucleotide sequence: TGTGCCAGCAGTTTGGGACCTAAACGTGAGACCCAGTACTTC. Residues: CASSLGPKRETQYF.

V gene TRBV7-2 combines with J gene TRBJ1-5; possibly TRBD1 for D (6 bases). Trimming removed 2 bases at V and 7 bases at J, with 9 bases between. The germline V gene has CDR1 SGHTA and CDR2 FQGNSA. The CDR3 has 13 residues. CDR3 region: CASSLQGYQPQHF. CDR3 DNA: TGTGCCAGCAGCTTACAGGGGTACCAGCCCCAGCATTTT.

The V and J genes are TRBV28 and TRBJ2-3, with D unclear. The CDR3 totals 15 residues. Per germline, CDR1 MDHEN and CDR2 SYDVKM. The V and J ends lost 6 bases and 4 bases respectively, with 17 bases between them. CDR3: CASRSPEFGPDTQYF. CDR3 DNA: TGTGCCAGCAGATCGCCAGAGTTTGGGCCAGATACGCAGTATTTT.

This clonotype came up a few times. The rearrangement joins TRBV4-1 to TRBJ1-1; the D gene is possibly TRBD1 (5 bases). The CDR3 runs to 14 residues. The V gene lost 4 bases and the J gene lost 4 bases, with 13 bases spanning the gap. Germline loops: CDR1 MGHRA, CDR2 YSYEKL. The CDR3 sequence: CASSPDGGGTEAFF. In nucleotides, the CDR3 is TGCGCCAGCAGCCCCGACGGTGGGGGCACTGAAGCTTTCTTT.